Presented here are 10 T cell receptor beta chains from one specimen sequenced in a study of T cell repertoires in cytomegalovirus infection. MiXCR was run by TCRdb on the reads, yielding one entry per CDR3 protein. This table holds approximately 730,000 distinct CDR3 sequences, around 29% found once. No antigen is known for these receptors. The sequences come from cultured CD8+ T cells from PBMCs, collected from culture after CMV antigen stimulation. The receptors shown here come from a human donor in good health (CMV status not recorded). Some clones in this sample may be carry-over from other donors' samples.

This clonotype was detected many times. This rearrangement joins TRBV7-6 to TRBJ2-7, with no clear D. V lost 6 bases to trimming and J lost 2 bases, with 8 bases between them. Germline CDR1 and CDR2: SGHVS and FNYEAQ. This CDR3 is built from 12 residues. CDR3 bases: TGTGCCAGCAGGGGCGACACCTACGAGCAGTACTTC. Translation: CASRGDTYEQYF.

This clonotype has a handful of counts. The V and J genes are TRBV6-1 and TRBJ1-1, with D perhaps TRBD1 (5 bases). The germline V gene encodes CDR1 MNHNS and CDR2 SASEGT. This CDR3 spans 14 amino acids. The V end was cut by 6 bases, the J end by 11 bases, with 22 bases between. Here the CDR3 reads CASRSREIGGEAFF. DNA for the CDR3: TGTGCCAGCAGGTCCAGGGAGATCGGGGGGGAGGCTTTCTTT.

The chain is built from TRBV10-2 and TRBJ1-6; a possible D gene is TRBD1 (6 bases). CDR3 length equals 13 residues. Trimming left V 8 bases short and J 8 bases short, with 13 bases between. Germline V CDR1 and CDR2: WSHSY, SAAADI. The DNA of the CDR3 is TGCGCCAGCCTAGGGGGTCCGGATTCACCCCTCCACTTT. Translated, it gives CASLGGPDSPLHF.

The chain links TRBV2 to TRBJ2-1; 7 bases line up with TRBD1. Germline V gene sequence: CDR1 SNHLY, CDR2 FYNNEI. This CDR3 has 16 residues. V lost 5 bases, J lost 5 bases, and 12 bases stayed unmatched. CDR3 sequence reads: CASSYVQGDFDNEQFF. For the CDR3, the DNA is TGTGCCAGCAGTTACGTTCAGGGGGATTTTGACAATGAGCAGTTCTTC.

This clonotype was counted many times. This rearrangement joins TRBV7-8 to TRBJ2-1, with 14 bases lining up with TRBD2. Germline V gives CDR1 SGHVS, CDR2 FQNEAQ. The J segment lost 8 bases and the V segment lost 2 bases, leaving 2 bases of the junction unmatched. This CDR3 is 15 amino acids long. This CDR3 reads CASSLRTSGGHEQFF. The DNA of the CDR3 is TGTGCCAGCAGCTTAAGGACTAGCGGGGGGCATGAGCAGTTCTTC.

Ten or more counts support this clonotype. The genes are TRBV7-2 and TRBJ2-1; D possibly corresponds to TRBD2 (5 bases). In germline, CDR1 is SGHTA, CDR2 FQGNSA. CDR3 length equals 17 residues. V was shortened by 4 bases and J by 0 bases, with 16 bases between the two germline ends. CDR3 nucleotides: TGTGCCAGCAGCTCACCTAACGGGGAAGCCTCCTACAATGAGCAGTTCTTC. Protein product: CASSSPNGEASYNEQFF.

J is TRBJ2-7 and V is TRBV25-1; TRBD1 might be the D (8 bases). Trimming shortened V by 6 bases and J by 3 bases, and 12 bases separated the two germline ends. The CDR3 spans 13 residues. Germline loops: CDR1 MGHDK, CDR2 SYGVNS. The CDR3 DNA sequence: TGTGCCAGCAGCACAGGGGGGGTCTACGAGCAGTACTTC. This sequence encodes CASSTGGVYEQYF.

The V call is TRBV3-1, the J call TRBJ2-1, with 7 bases aligning to TRBD1. The CDR3 consists of 15 residues. V was clipped by 5 bases and J by 4 bases; unmatched bases: 8. CDR1 and CDR2 (germline): LGHDT, YNNKEL (reference sequence). CDR3 sequence reads: CASSNTQGEYNEQFF. The DNA for the CDR3 is TGTGCCAGCAGCAATACCCAGGGGGAATACAATGAGCAGTTCTTC.

This clonotype was seen a few times. The J gene is TRBJ1-2, the V gene TRBV19, with D unclear. CDR3 length: 14 amino acids. Germline V gives CDR1 LNHDA, CDR2 SQIVND (reference sequence). V lost 6 bases to trimming and J lost 8 bases, with 19 bases between them. CDR3 protein: CASSTPPGVMGYTF. DNA of the CDR3: TGTGCCAGTAGCACCCCGCCGGGCGTAATGGGCTACACCTTC. The variable domain in full, completed from reference TRBV19 and TRBJ1-2, reads DGGITQSPKYLFRKEGQNVTLSCEQNLNHDAMYWYRQDPGQGLRLIYYSQIVNDFQKGDIAEGYSVSREKKESFPLTVTSAQKNPTAFYLCASSTPPGVMGYTFGSGTRLTVV.

This rearrangement joins TRBV2 to TRBJ2-1, with 8 bases aligning to TRBD1. V lost 11 bases, J lost 5 bases, and 8 bases stayed unmatched. Germline V lookup: CDR1 SNHLY, CDR2 FYNNEI. The CDR3 length is 13 residues. CDR3 in DNA: TGTGCCGCGTCGGACAGGGCCAACAATGAGCAGTTCTTC. As protein: CAASDRANNEQFF.